This passage covers 31 T cell receptor beta chains from one sample sequenced in a study of control samples from healthy donors and cancer patients. TCRdb's copy holds only in-frame clones and misses some; the assay was immunoSEQ multiplex PCR. In the table there are about 38,000 clones, around four fifths of which are singletons. Source material: PBMCs. These receptors came from a woman between 55 and 75 years old with lung cancer.

This chain links TRBV7-9 with TRBJ2-7; D uncertain. Trimming pared 4 bases from V and 5 bases from J, leaving 21 bases between. The CDR3 loop spans 16 amino acids. Germline-derived CDR1 and CDR2 are SEHNR and FQNEAQ (reference sequence). CDR3: CASSSLRLVTSDEQYF. The CDR3 DNA follows: TGTGCCAGCAGCTCCCTTCGACTTGTTACCTCTGACGAGCAGTACTTC.

This clone was observed a few times. The chain links TRBV6-5 to TRBJ1-1; D ambiguous. Germline V CDR1 and CDR2: MNHEY, SVGAGI. CDR3 length: 14 amino acids. V was pared by 0 bases and J by 5 bases, with 10 bases between. CDR3 coding DNA: TGTGCCAGCAGTTACTCCGGGCCCGGGACTGAAGCTTTCTTT. It codes for CASSYSGPGTEAFF.

The chain joins TRBV4-1 to TRBJ1-1; 7 positions match TRBD1. Germline V lookup: CDR1 MGHRA, CDR2 YSYEKL. The CDR3 has 18 amino acids. The V and J ends lost 1 base and 1 base, in that order; junction bases with no gene match: 12. This chain's CDR3 is CASSQVLTGHGGNTEAFF. Here the CDR3 DNA reads TGCGCCAGCAGCCAAGTATTGACAGGGCATGGGGGGAACACTGAAGCTTTCTTT.

The chain employs TRBV5-1 and TRBJ2-1, with D unresolved. Germline loops: CDR1 SGHRS, CDR2 YFSETQ. Trimming took 7 bases from V and 4 from J, leaving 12 bases between them. This CDR3 region has 13 residues. The CDR3 loop reads CASAEGGYNEQFF. The CDR3 nucleotides read TGCGCCAGCGCCGAAGGTGGGTACAATGAGCAGTTCTTC.

This chain links TRBV6-1 with TRBJ1-5; no definite D call. V was cut by 2 bases and J by 0 bases, with 8 bases left in between. CDR1 MNHNS and CDR2 SASEGT come from the germline V gene. This CDR3 is 15 amino acids long. CDR3 protein: CASSELNDSNQPQHF. The CDR3 coding sequence is TGTGCCAGCAGTGAATTAAACGATAGCAATCAGCCCCAGCATTTT.

In DNA form, the CDR3 reads TGTGCCAGCAGCTTCGCAGGCGACGGAGACAATCAGCCCCAGCATTTT. Its protein is CASSFAGDGDNQPQHF. The chain uses TRBV5-6 and TRBJ1-5; no clear D. This CDR3 has 16 amino acids. Germline V gene data show CDR1 as SGHDT and CDR2 as YYEEEE. V was pared by 2 bases and J by 3 bases, with 15 bases between.

The chain has TRBV6-6 and TRBJ2-7, with D tentatively TRBD1 or TRBD2 (6 bases each). The CDR3 runs to 15 residues. The germline CDR1 and CDR2 sequences are MNHNY and SVGAGI (reference sequence). With 6 bases removed from V and 2 bases from J, the gap between germline ends came to 17 bases. DNA for the CDR3: TGTGCCAGCAGCCTCGGGGGCAGGGACGCCTACGAGCAGTACTTC. Translated, it gives CASSLGGRDAYEQYF.

The genes are TRBV7-9 and TRBJ1-2; unclear D gene. The CDR3 runs 15 residues. The germline gives CDR1 SEHNR, CDR2 FQNEAQ (reference sequence). V lost 8 bases to trimming and J lost 4 bases, with 20 bases between them. CDR3 sequence: CASANPKRQVYGYTF. CDR3 DNA sequence: TGTGCCAGCGCCAATCCCAAGAGGCAGGTCTATGGCTACACCTTC.

The chain has TRBV2 and TRBJ1-5; D perhaps matches TRBD1 (5 bases). CDR1 is SNHLY, CDR2 FYNNEI, per germline. This CDR3 spans 13 amino acids. V lost 7 bases to trimming and J lost 6 bases, with 13 bases between them. CDR3 sequence (DNA): TGTGCCAGCATGGGGGAGTCGGCTCAGCCCCAGCATTTT. Translation: CASMGESAQPQHF.

In DNA form, the CDR3 reads TGCGCCAGCAGCTTGGCGGGGACAGGGGGTATAGAGACCCAGTACTTC. This gives the protein CASSLAGTGGIETQYF. The chain employs TRBV5-1 and TRBJ2-5, with 11 bases identical to TRBD1. The CDR3 is 16 amino acids. Per the germline V gene, CDR1 is SGHRS and CDR2 is YFSETQ. Trimming cost V 0 bases and J 4 bases; bases outside gene matches: 5.

The chain combines TRBV18 with TRBJ1-3; D unresolved. Trimming removed 2 bases at V and 0 bases at J, with 8 bases between. Per the germline V gene, CDR1 is KGHSH and CDR2 is LQKENI. This CDR3 contains 15 residues. The CDR3 DNA is TGTGCCAGCTCACCATCCGCCGACTCTGGAAACACCATATATTTT. This gives the protein CASSPSADSGNTIYF.

This clone was counted only a few times. The chain couples TRBV4-1 to TRBJ1-5, with unresolved D. From germline, CDR1 is MGHRA and CDR2 YSYEKL. With 2 bases removed from V and 5 bases from J, the gap between germline ends came to 19 bases. The CDR3 sequence is 17 residues long. CDR3 sequence (DNA): TGCGCCAGCAGCCAATCTTCCGGGATCCTAAACTATCAGCCCCAGCATTTT. Its protein product is CASSQSSGILNYQPQHF.

Only one count was recorded for this clone. J is TRBJ2-1 and V is TRBV18, with D uncertain. Per germline, CDR1 KGHSH and CDR2 LQKENI. CDR3 size: 17 residues. V lost 0 bases, J lost 2 bases, and 14 bases lay in between. The CDR3 bases are TGTGCCAGCTCACCACCGGCGGCCTCCGTCGCCTACAATGAGCAGTTCTTC. Its protein is CASSPPAASVAYNEQFF.

The sample holds one count of this clone. The chain links TRBV21-1 to TRBJ2-1; the tabulated D call, TRBD2, remains unverified against the DNA. TRBV21-1 is reported as a pseudogene. The CDR3 sequence is 17 residues long. Here the CDR3 reads CASSKRASSSSYNEQFF. For the CDR3, the DNA is TGTGCCAGCAGCAAAAGGGCTAGCTCAAGCTCCTACAATGAGCAGTTCTTC.

The V call is TRBV3-1 (or the pseudogene TRBV3-2), the J call TRBJ2-1; D ambiguous. The CDR3 runs to 13 residues. Per germline, CDR1 LGHDT and CDR2 YNNKEL (reference sequence). V was clipped by 4 bases and J by 9 bases, with 13 bases between them. In DNA form, the CDR3 reads TGTGCCAGCAGCCTAGGCGAACCCACTGAGCAGTTCTTC. It yields the protein CASSLGEPTEQFF.

In this sample, this clone is medium-sized. The gene calls are TRBV19 and TRBJ1-1; perhaps TRBD1 as D (5 bases). Germline-derived CDR1 and CDR2 are LNHDA and SQIVND (reference sequence). Trimming cost V 10 bases and J 4 bases, with 10 bases left between them. The CDR3 length is 11 residues. This chain's CDR3 is CATRGVTEAFF. The CDR3 DNA reads TGTGCCACCCGAGGGGTCACTGAAGCTTTCTTT. The full variable domain, rest sourced from reference TRBV19 and TRBJ1-1, is DGGITQSPKYLFRKEGQNVTLSCEQNLNHDAMYWYRQDPGQGLRLIYYSQIVNDFQKGDIAEGYSVSREKKESFPLTVTSAQKNPTAFYLCATRGVTEAFFGQGTRLTVV.

V is TRBV29-1 and J is TRBJ2-2; the match to TRBD1 covers 8 bases. CDR3 length: 20 residues. V gave up 5 bases and J gave up 4 bases; unmatched junction bases: 24. Germline V gene lookup returns CDR1 SQVTM and CDR2 ANQGSEA. In nucleotides, the CDR3 is TGCAGCGTTCCCTCTTATGCGTTATTACAGGGGGATAGGCTCACCGGGGAGCTGTTTTTT. It encodes CSVPSYALLQGDRLTGELFF.

V usage is TRBV7-2 and J usage is TRBJ2-2; D gene unclear. Trimming took off 1 base at V and 6 bases at J, with 12 bases between the two ends. The CDR3 sequence is 15 residues long. CDR1 and CDR2 from the germline V gene are SGHTA and FQGNSA. The DNA of the CDR3 is TGTGCCAGCAGCTTAGTAACTGGCACCTCCGGGGAGCTGTTTTTT. It encodes CASSLVTGTSGELFF.

The J gene is TRBJ1-1, the V gene TRBV6-6; a weak D match, TRBD1 (5 bases). V was pared by 5 bases and J by 6 bases, with 19 bases between. Germline CDR1 reads MNHNY; CDR2 reads SVGAGI (reference sequence). The CDR3 is made up of 15 amino acids. CDR3 DNA sequence: TGTGCCAGCAGTGATCTCAAAGGGGTTCGGTCTGAAGCTTTCTTT. Protein product: CASSDLKGVRSEAFF.

CDR3 sequence reads: CASSILLDSYSNQPQHF. The DNA for the CDR3 is TGTGCCAGCAGCATCCTACTTGACAGCTATAGCAATCAGCCCCAGCATTTT. V and J are TRBV5-8 and TRBJ1-5; tentatively, D is TRBD1 (5 bases). The V and J ends lost 4 bases and 0 bases respectively, with 17 bases between them. CDR1 is SGHTS and CDR2 is YDEGEE in the germline V gene. This CDR3 contains 17 residues.

V usage is TRBV5-1 and J usage is TRBJ1-2; no definite D call. The V and J ends lost 7 bases and 0 bases respectively, with 13 bases between them. This CDR3 spans 14 amino acids. Germline values: CDR1 SGHRS, CDR2 YFSETQ. The CDR3 coding sequence is TGCGCCAGCCGGGAACAGACTTCTAACTATGGCTACACCTTC. It codes for CASREQTSNYGYTF.

The rearrangement links TRBV18 to TRBJ2-1; possibly TRBD1 for D (5 bases). CDR3 length: 16 residues. The V gene's germline CDR1 is KGHSH and CDR2 LQKENI. The V end lost 2 bases, the J end lost 5 bases, and 16 bases lay between the germline ends. This CDR3 reads CASSPIVVGRDNEQFF. CDR3 bases: TGTGCCAGCTCACCAATAGTGGTGGGCAGGGACAATGAGCAGTTCTTC.

The chain uses TRBV7-9 and TRBJ1-1; TRBD1 is a possible D gene (5 bases). The CDR3 sequence is 16 residues long. CDR1 is SEHNR, CDR2 FQNEAQ, per germline (reference sequence). V shed 3 bases and J shed 0 bases, with 14 bases lying between them. CDR3 sequence (DNA): TGTGCCAGCAGCTTTGCTACAGGTCTACTGAACACTGAAGCTTTCTTT. Its translation: CASSFATGLLNTEAFF.

Worth noting for this clone: The same CDR3 can be traced to other DNA sequences in this sample. The J gene is TRBJ1-1, the V gene TRBV5-1; D remains ambiguous. Germline V gene data show CDR1 as SGHRS and CDR2 as YFSETQ. CDR3 length: 13 residues. Trimming removed 8 bases at V and 0 bases at J, with 11 bases between. The CDR3 here is CASSASMNTEAFF. CDR3 nucleotide sequence: TGCGCCAGTAGCGCCTCCATGAACACTGAAGCTTTCTTT.

This clone was recorded a few times. The chain links TRBV29-1 to TRBJ2-7; the D gene is possibly TRBD2 (6 bases). Per germline, CDR1 SQVTM and CDR2 ANQGSEA. CDR3 length equals 12 residues. Trimming stripped 5 bases from V and 2 bases from J, with 10 bases between. This CDR3 is CSVQEGTYEQYF. DNA for the CDR3: TGCAGCGTTCAGGAGGGGACCTACGAGCAGTACTTC.

The chain links TRBV18 to TRBJ2-1; 7 bases map to TRBD2. The germline V gene has CDR1 KGHSH and CDR2 LQKENI. This CDR3 comprises 17 residues. The trim removed 3 bases at V and 3 bases at J, leaving 11 bases unmatched. The CDR3 DNA sequence: TGTGCCAGCTCACCTCCTACCCTAGCGGCTCTCTACAATGAGCAGTTCTTC. This sequence encodes CASSPPTLAALYNEQFF.

This clone was seen a few times. The V gene is TRBV19, the J gene TRBJ1-5, with D uncertain. Germline lookup yields CDR1 LNHDA and CDR2 SQIVND (reference sequence). V was cut by 7 bases and J by 7 bases, with 5 bases left in between. This CDR3 contains 10 residues. CDR3 protein: CASNSQPQHF. CDR3 bases: TGTGCCAGTAATAGCCAGCCCCAGCATTTT.

The V gene is TRBV5-6, the J gene TRBJ1-5; 9 bases are shared with TRBD1. Trimming cost V 0 bases and J 3 bases; bases outside gene matches: 1. The CDR3 length is 15 residues. The germline CDR1 and CDR2 sequences are SGHDT and YYEEEE. CDR3 region: CASSLGQGVNQPQHF. CDR3 bases: TGTGCCAGCAGCTTGGGACAGGGGGTCAATCAGCCCCAGCATTTT. Drawing the rest from reference TRBV5-6 and TRBJ1-5, the complete variable domain is DAGVTQSPTHLIKTRGQQVTLRCSPKSGHDTVSWYQQALGQGPQFIFQYYEEEERQRGNFPDRFSGHQFPNYSSELNVNALLLGDSALYLCASSLGQGVNQPQHFGDGTRLSIL.

The V and J genes are TRBV30 and TRBJ1-1; D perhaps matches TRBD1 (6 bases). Germline lookup yields CDR1 GTSNPN and CDR2 SVGIG (reference sequence). CDR3 length: 13 amino acids. The V end lost 2 bases, the J end lost 3 bases, and 10 bases lay between the germline ends. Here the CDR3 DNA reads TGTGCCTGGAGTCAAAACAGGGACACTGAAGCTTTCTTT. Translating gives CAWSQNRDTEAFF.

This clone appeared a few times. J is TRBJ1-1 and V is TRBV5-1, with D possibly being TRBD1 (5 bases). With 1 base removed from V and 3 bases from J, the gap between germline ends came to 7 bases. Per germline, CDR1 SGHRS and CDR2 YFSETQ. The CDR3 is made up of 13 amino acids. CDR3 sequence (DNA): TGCGCCAGCAGCTTGACGGGGGACACTGAAGCTTTCTTT. Protein product: CASSLTGDTEAFF.

This clone turned up a few times. The gene calls are TRBV29-1 and TRBJ2-1; D unresolved. Germline assignment: CDR1 SQVTM and CDR2 ANQGSEA. Trimming removed 7 bases at V and 6 bases at J, with 19 bases between. This CDR3 comprises 14 residues. Written as DNA, the CDR3 is TGCAGCGCCACCCCCCTACACGGTTCCAATGAGCAGTTCTTC. As protein: CSATPLHGSNEQFF.